The 11 T cell receptor beta chains given below trace back to one sample, sequenced in a study of cytomegalovirus exposure and HLA in healthy donors (dated by TCRdb to the late 2010s). The receptor library was made with the immunoSEQ multiplex PCR assay. TCRdb mirrors the immuneACCESS table, restricted to in-frame sequences. Some clones are absent from its copies; in checked studies, under half trace to an unresolved V gene, and the reason for the others is unknown. A total of about 140,000 clones appear in this sample, about 90% of them only once. The top ten constitute 7% to 9% of the sample. The specimen was PBMCs. These receptors were collected from a young woman in good health and CMV-seropositive.

V and J are TRBV5-6 and TRBJ2-7; weak D call: TRBD1 (5 bases). Trimming took off 2 bases at V and 4 bases at J, with 13 bases between the two ends. Germline CDR1 SGHDT, CDR2 YYEEEE. The CDR3 spans 14 residues. The CDR3 DNA sequence: TGTGCCAGCAGCTTAGGGGTTAGGGGATACGAGCAGTACTTC. Amino acids: CASSLGVRGYEQYF.

V usage is TRBV5-4 and J usage is TRBJ2-2; a weak D match, TRBD1 (5 bases). There are 15 residues in the CDR3. Trimming took off 2 bases at V and 7 bases at J, with 15 bases between the two ends. Germline CDR1 and CDR2: SGHNT and YYREEE (reference sequence). CDR3 in amino acids: CASSFIDSVGGELFF. The CDR3 nucleotides read TGTGCCAGCAGCTTTATCGACAGTGTTGGCGGGGAGCTGTTTTTT.

The chain employs TRBV7-6 and TRBJ2-6, with 14 positions matching TRBD2. The ends lost 5 bases at V and 2 bases at J; junction bases unmatched: 2. The CDR3 runs 17 residues. CDR1 SGHVS and CDR2 FNYEAQ come from the germline V gene. CDR3: CASSLGLAGAGANVLTF. In nucleotides, the CDR3 is TGTGCCAGCAGCCTGGGACTAGCGGGAGCTGGGGCCAACGTCCTGACTTTC.

The chain joins TRBV27 to TRBJ2-7; tentatively, D is TRBD2 (6 bases). The germline V gene encodes CDR1 MNHEY and CDR2 SMNVEV (reference sequence). The V end was cut by 2 bases, the J end by 0 bases, with 11 bases between. The CDR3 covers 15 residues. The CDR3: CASSLDERASYEQYF. CDR3 DNA: TGTGCCAGCAGTTTAGACGAGCGGGCCTCCTACGAGCAGTACTTC.

The gene calls are TRBV9 and TRBJ2-7; D is ambiguous. The CDR3 is made up of 14 amino acids. Germline V CDR1 and CDR2: SGDLS, YYNGEE. V lost 0 bases to trimming and J lost 0 bases, with 7 bases between them. CDR3 bases: TGTGCCAGCAGCGTAGGCACTCTCTCCTACGAGCAGTACTTC. Amino acid sequence: CASSVGTLSYEQYF.

This clone has a handful of counts. The chain uses TRBV7-2 and TRBJ2-7; 7 bases fit TRBD1. Looked up from germline, CDR1 is SGHTA and CDR2 is FQGNSA. The CDR3 loop spans 13 amino acids. V shed 2 bases and J 5 bases; nucleotides not matched to a gene: 3. DNA for the CDR3: TGTGCCAGCAGCTTAACAGGGGTCCACGAGCAGTACTTC. Amino acids: CASSLTGVHEQYF.

Only a few counts were recorded for this clone. The gene calls are TRBV5-1 and TRBJ2-5, with D possibly being TRBD2 (5 bases). V lost 3 bases to trimming and J lost 7 bases, with 13 bases between them. The CDR3 spans 13 residues. Germline lookup yields CDR1 SGHRS and CDR2 YFSETQ. The CDR3 nucleotides are TGCGCCAGCAGCTCCGAGGGTCACGGGACCCAGTACTTC. Translated: CASSSEGHGTQYF.

The J gene is TRBJ2-3, the V gene TRBV19; tentative D call: TRBD1 (6 bases). The V gene lost 6 bases and the J gene lost 6 bases, with 16 bases spanning the gap. Germline CDR1 LNHDA, CDR2 SQIVND (reference sequence). The CDR3 is 14 amino acids. In nucleotides, the CDR3 is TGTGCCAGTAGCATGTCTGGGGGCTACGATACGCAGTATTTT. The encoded protein is CASSMSGGYDTQYF. Looking up the rest from reference TRBV19 and TRBJ2-3 gives the full variable domain: DGGITQSPKYLFRKEGQNVTLSCEQNLNHDAMYWYRQDPGQGLRLIYYSQIVNDFQKGDIAEGYSVSREKKESFPLTVTSAQKNPTAFYLCASSMSGGYDTQYFGPGTRLTVL.

The chain is built from TRBV5-1 and TRBJ1-2; 7 bases map to TRBD1. CDR3 length: 13 residues. With 5 bases clipped from V and 7 bases from J, the junction kept 8 bases outside the gene matches. Germline V gene lookup returns CDR1 SGHRS and CDR2 YFSETQ. Here the CDR3 reads CASRETGRGGYTF. The CDR3 bases are TGCGCCAGCAGAGAGACAGGGAGAGGTGGCTACACCTTC.

CDR3: CASSTEYEQFF. DNA of the CDR3: TGTGCCAGCTCAACGGAGTATGAGCAGTTCTTC. This chain joins TRBV18 and TRBJ2-1; D gene uncertain. CDR1 KGHSH and CDR2 LQKENI come from the germline V gene. The CDR3 has 11 residues. V lost 5 bases, J lost 8 bases, and 7 bases lay in between.

The chain is built from TRBV30 and TRBJ1-5; D is unclear. Germline CDR1 GTSNPN, CDR2 SVGIG (reference sequence). The CDR3 sequence is 12 residues long. The V end lost 2 bases, the J end lost 4 bases, and 6 bases lay between the germline ends. The CDR3 reads CAWSNPNQPQHF. The DNA for the CDR3 is TGTGCCTGGAGTAATCCTAATCAGCCCCAGCATTTT.